Each of the 8 T cell receptor beta chains below was sequenced from the same sample in a study of memory CD4+ T cells and cytomegalovirus serostatus. The sort gate was single viable CD3+CD4+CD8-CD45RO+ cells for memory CD4+ T cells. Produced via immunoSEQ multiplex PCR; TCRdb's table is partial and in-frame only. The sample consists of some 44,000 clones, about three quarters of them appearing once. The material sequenced was memory CD4+ T cells from blood. The receptors were gathered from an adult in good health and CMV-seronegative.

The V and J genes are TRBV6-5 and TRBJ2-7; D tentatively reads TRBD1 or TRBD2 (6 bases each). This CDR3 region has 14 residues. The V gene lost 0 bases and the J gene lost 7 bases, with 13 bases spanning the gap. Germline assignment: CDR1 MNHEY and CDR2 SVGAGI. The CDR3, as DNA: TGTGCCAGCAGTTACTCGAGGGGGGTCGTGGAGCAGTACTTC. Translating it yields CASSYSRGVVEQYF.

The genes are TRBV5-1 and TRBJ2-5; weak D call: TRBD1 (6 bases). In germline, CDR1 is SGHRS, CDR2 YFSETQ. The CDR3 runs 12 residues. Trimming removed 5 bases at V and 1 base at J, with 6 bases between. The CDR3: CASRDSQETQYF. CDR3 nucleotides: TGCGCCAGCAGGGACAGCCAAGAGACCCAGTACTTC.

The chain links TRBV5-4 to TRBJ2-6; D uncertain. This CDR3 comprises 13 residues. V lost 4 bases and J 4 bases, leaving 6 bases between the germline ends. CDR1 and CDR2 (germline): SGHNT, YYREEE (reference sequence). In DNA, the CDR3 is TGTGCCAGCAGCCGCAGGGGGGCCAACGTCCTGACTTTC. Protein: CASSRRGANVLTF.

This clone was picked up a small number of times. This chain joins TRBV29-1 and TRBJ1-5; 11 nucleotides line up with TRBD1. Germline trimming cut 6 bases from V and 4 bases from J; bases unmatched to any gene: 11. The CDR3 totals 16 residues. Germline CDR1 is SQVTM and CDR2 is ANQGSEA. The CDR3 DNA sequence: TGCAGCGTCTACACATCCGGGACAGGGGGTAATCAGCCCCAGCATTTT. Protein: CSVYTSGTGGNQPQHF.

The chain uses TRBV7-2 and TRBJ2-5, with D unresolved. Between the trimmed V and J ends, which lost 5 bases and 4 bases, there was a span of 11 bases. The CDR3 is 13 residues long. Germline CDR1 SGHTA, CDR2 FQGNSA. The chain's CDR3 is CASSPNSRETQYF. The CDR3 DNA reads TGTGCCAGCAGCCCGAACAGCAGAGAGACCCAGTACTTC.

This chain uses TRBV4-1 with TRBJ1-3; D gene unclear. Trimming cost V 0 bases and J 4 bases, with 13 bases left between them. Looked up from germline, CDR1 is MGHRA and CDR2 is YSYEKL. This CDR3 has 16 amino acids. CDR3 amino acids: CASSQDRSFGGNTIYF. The CDR3 nucleotides are TGCGCCAGCAGCCAAGATCGGAGCTTCGGGGGAAACACCATATATTTT.

For the CDR3, the DNA is TGTGCCAGCACAACAGGGCCCCAGGGCGGCCCCTACGAGCAGTACTTC. Translated, it gives CASTTGPQGGPYEQYF. The V gene is TRBV19, the J gene TRBJ2-7, with a tentative D call TRBD1 (6 bases). This CDR3 contains 16 residues. The germline V gene has CDR1 LNHDA and CDR2 SQIVND (reference sequence). Deletions cut 9 bases from V and 2 bases from J, with 23 bases between.

This sequence joins TRBV19 and TRBJ2-7; D perhaps matches TRBD1 (5 bases). This CDR3 is 14 amino acids long. The ends were cut back, 5 bases at V and 2 bases at J, with 13 bases in the middle. CDR1 is LNHDA, CDR2 SQIVND, per germline (reference sequence). CDR3 sequence: CASSARQNPYEQYF. The DNA for the CDR3 is TGTGCCAGTAGTGCAAGACAGAATCCCTACGAGCAGTACTTC. The variable domain in full, completed from reference TRBV19 and TRBJ2-7, reads DGGITQSPKYLFRKEGQNVTLSCEQNLNHDAMYWYRQDPGQGLRLIYYSQIVNDFQKGDIAEGYSVSREKKESFPLTVTSAQKNPTAFYLCASSARQNPYEQYFGPGTRLTVT.